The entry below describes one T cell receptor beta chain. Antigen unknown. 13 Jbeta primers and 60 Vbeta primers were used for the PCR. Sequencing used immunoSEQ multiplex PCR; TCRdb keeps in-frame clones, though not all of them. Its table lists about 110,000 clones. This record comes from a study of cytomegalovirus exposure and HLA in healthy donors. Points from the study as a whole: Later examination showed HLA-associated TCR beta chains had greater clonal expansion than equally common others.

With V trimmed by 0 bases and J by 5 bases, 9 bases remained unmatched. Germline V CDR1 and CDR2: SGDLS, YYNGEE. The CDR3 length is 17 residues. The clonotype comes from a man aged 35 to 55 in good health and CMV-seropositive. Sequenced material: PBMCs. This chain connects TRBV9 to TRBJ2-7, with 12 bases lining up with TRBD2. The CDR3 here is CASSVGRRLAGVDEQYF. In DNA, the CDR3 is TGTGCCAGCAGCGTAGGAAGGAGACTAGCGGGAGTGGACGAGCAGTACTTC.